The 18 T cell receptor beta chains listed next were all sequenced from one sample in a study of blood T cells in healthy people across ages (dated by TCRdb to the mid-2010s). Library preparation employed 5' RACE. The instrument given in TCRdb is Illumina HiSeq 2500. The second PCR ran for about 7 to 11 cycles and used a J-beta primer mix along with a sample-barcoded 5' primer. TCRdb redid the processing of the public reads, applying fastp at Q25 and MiXCR, and retained in-frame beta chains. Rows are combined by CDR3 protein, so each entry shows the most common genes and DNA. This sample comprises roughly 650,000 distinct CDR3 sequences, less than 40% of them detected only once. The ten largest account for 15% of the sample. Material: blood. The source is an elderly woman in good health. Donor details come from another sample of the same person, matched by shared clones.

This clonotype appeared many times. The genes are TRBV15 and TRBJ2-3; 9 bases are a match to TRBD2. There are 16 residues in the CDR3. Germline values: CDR1 LNHNV, CDR2 YYDKDF (reference sequence). The trim removed 3 bases at V and 4 bases at J, leaving 8 bases unmatched. The CDR3 DNA reads as TGTGCCACCAGCAGCAGGGGCGGGGGGGCATCAGATACGCAGTATTTT. This sequence encodes CATSSRGGGASDTQYF.

This clonotype was counted only a few times. The chain combines TRBV19 with TRBJ1-4; D gene uncertain. The CDR3 loop spans 14 amino acids. V shed 3 bases and J shed 8 bases, with 13 bases lying between them. Germline V gives CDR1 LNHDA, CDR2 SQIVND (reference sequence). The DNA for the CDR3 is TGTGCCAGTAGTATCCGGGGTCTTGAGGAAAAACTGTTTTTT. Translated: CASSIRGLEEKLFF.

This clonotype was seen repeatedly, ten times or more. The gene calls are TRBV5-1 and TRBJ2-1; TRBD2 matches at 7 bases. The CDR3 loop spans 18 amino acids. The V gene's germline CDR1 is SGHRS and CDR2 YFSETQ. Germline trimming cut 0 bases from V and 0 bases from J; bases unmatched to any gene: 9. In DNA form, the CDR3 reads TGCGCCAGCAGCTTGGCTCGGGGGGTCCAAATCTCCTACAATGAGCAGTTCTTC. It is translated as CASSLARGVQISYNEQFF.

This clonotype was observed a handful of times. The J gene is TRBJ1-1, the V gene TRBV10-3; 7 bases fit TRBD1. V gave up 11 bases and J gave up 5 bases; unmatched junction bases: 20. Germline assignment: CDR1 ENHRY and CDR2 SYGVKD. There are 16 residues in the CDR3. CDR3 protein: CASKSGQDGVSTEAFF. Here the CDR3 DNA reads TGTGCCTCCAAATCCGGACAGGACGGCGTTAGTACTGAAGCTTTCTTT.

About this clonotype itself: Germline and junction disagree at one end, which may indicate a read error. The chain couples TRBV12-3 or TRBV12-4 to TRBJ2-3; D remains ambiguous. This CDR3 has 14 residues. The CDR3 spells CASRLGVRADMQYF. DNA for the CDR3: TGTGCCAGCAGGCTTGGAGTGAGAGCAGATATGCAGTATTTT.

This clonotype came up many times. This chain's CDR3 is CASSLGGLALSYNEQFF. The DNA for the CDR3 is TGTGCCAGCAGCTTAGGGGGACTAGCGTTATCCTACAATGAGCAGTTCTTC. The chain employs TRBV7-9 and TRBJ2-1, with TRBD2 matching over 10 bases. Germline lookup yields CDR1 SEHNR and CDR2 FQNEAQ (reference sequence). This CDR3 has 17 amino acids. The V segment lost 1 base and the J segment 1 base; nucleotides outside the gene matches: 4. Drawing the rest from reference TRBV7-9 and TRBJ2-1, the complete variable domain is DTGVSQNPRHKITKRGQNVTFRCDPISEHNRLYWYRQTLGQGPEFLTYFQNEAQLEKSRLLSDRFSAERPKGSFSTLEIQRTEQGDSAMYLCASSLGGLALSYNEQFFGPGTRLTVL.

The chain joins TRBV28 to TRBJ2-2; 14 bases map to TRBD2. Germline V gives CDR1 MDHEN, CDR2 SYDVKM. The CDR3 covers 18 residues. Trimming cost V 2 bases and J 4 bases; bases outside gene matches: 6. The chain's CDR3 is CASSLGGLAGVRTGELFF. As DNA, the CDR3 is TGTGCCAGCAGTTTAGGGGGACTAGCGGGGGTACGCACCGGGGAGCTGTTTTTT.

The CDR3, as DNA: TGTGCCAGCTCACCACGTACAGGGGCTAATGAAAAACTGTTTTTT. Translated: CASSPRTGANEKLFF. This chain links TRBV18 with TRBJ1-4, with 7 nucleotides matching TRBD1. CDR1 is KGHSH and CDR2 is LQKENI in the germline V gene. The junction had 2 bases not matched to a gene; V was cut back by 1 base and J by 3 bases. The CDR3 spans 15 residues.

This clonotype has ten or more counts. The chain is built from TRBV5-1 and TRBJ2-7, with D tentatively TRBD1 (6 bases). Germline V CDR1 and CDR2: SGHRS, YFSETQ. The V and J ends lost 4 bases and 1 base respectively, with 15 bases between them. The length of the CDR3 is 15 residues. The CDR3 DNA reads as TGCGCCAGCAGCCGCCAGGGGACACGGTCCTACGAGCAGTACTTC. It yields the protein CASSRQGTRSYEQYF.

This clonotype was picked up many times. V gene TRBV6-5 combines with J gene TRBJ1-2; 9 bases match TRBD1. The J segment lost 7 bases and the V segment lost 6 bases, leaving 6 bases of the junction unmatched. Germline CDR1 reads MNHEY; CDR2 reads SVGAGI. The CDR3 contains 13 residues. Written as DNA, the CDR3 is TGTGCCAGCAGGTTAACAGGGGGCGGTGGCTACACCTTC. Its protein product is CASRLTGGGGYTF.

The chain employs TRBV7-6 and TRBJ1-2; D might be TRBD1 (5 bases). V lost 5 bases and J lost 6, with 22 bases in between. The germline V gene encodes CDR1 SGHVS and CDR2 FNYEAQ. The CDR3 is 16 residues long. The CDR3 here is CASSQLGGVPYNGYTF. As DNA, the CDR3 is TGTGCCAGCAGCCAATTGGGAGGGGTACCATATAATGGCTACACCTTC.

This clonotype was found many times. The V gene is TRBV3-1, the J gene TRBJ2-5, with 8 bases matching TRBD1. This CDR3 is 15 amino acids long. With V trimmed by 1 base and J by 4 bases, 5 bases remained unmatched. Germline loops: CDR1 LGHDT, CDR2 YNNKEL (reference sequence). As DNA, the CDR3 is TGTGCCAGCAGCCAAGGATCAGGGGGCGGAGAGACCCAGTACTTC. This gives the protein CASSQGSGGGETQYF.

Ten or more counts support this clonotype. J is TRBJ2-7 and V is TRBV27, with 9 bases identical to TRBD1. Trimming took 6 bases from V and 2 from J; bases not matched to a gene: 5. The CDR3 sequence is 14 residues long. Germline V gene sequence: CDR1 MNHEY, CDR2 SMNVEV (reference sequence). CDR3 nucleotide sequence: TGTGCCAGCAGGACCGGGACAGGGCCCTACGAGCAGTACTTC. Translated: CASRTGTGPYEQYF.

V gene TRBV27 combines with J gene TRBJ1-6; possibly TRBD1 for D (5 bases). Germline-derived CDR1 and CDR2 are MNHEY and SMNVEV (reference sequence). The germline V and J ends were trimmed by 6 bases and 10 bases, with 16 bases remaining between them. The CDR3 covers 14 residues. The CDR3 reads CASSSRGGKSPLHF. The CDR3 nucleotides are TGTGCCAGCAGCTCCCGGGGGGGGAAGTCACCCCTCCACTTT.

This sequence joins TRBV20-1 and TRBJ2-1; 8 positions match TRBD2. CDR1 DFQATT and CDR2 SNEGSKA come from the germline V gene (reference sequence). This CDR3 comprises 14 residues. With 5 bases clipped from V and 6 bases from J, the junction kept 9 bases outside the gene matches. Here the CDR3 reads CSALKRERCNEQFF. For the CDR3, the DNA is TGCAGTGCTTTAAAGCGGGAGAGGTGCAATGAGCAGTTCTTC.

The table lists this clonotype with many counts. CDR3 sequence reads: CASSFPGSSSQETQYF. The DNA for the CDR3 is TGTGCCAGCAGTTTCCCAGGGTCCTCGTCGCAAGAGACCCAGTACTTC. This sequence joins TRBV12-3 or TRBV12-4 and TRBJ2-5; maybe TRBD1 (5 bases). V dropped 3 bases and J dropped 2 bases, with 16 bases sitting between them. This CDR3 spans 16 amino acids.

The table lists this clonotype with many counts. The CDR3 region is CASSKGQGEVNTEAFF. The DNA for the CDR3 is TGTGCCAGCAGCAAGGGACAGGGGGAGGTGAACACTGAAGCTTTCTTT. The chain uses TRBV5-8 and TRBJ1-1, with 11 bases identical to TRBD1. Germline-derived CDR1 and CDR2 are SGHTS and YDEGEE. The V gene end was trimmed by 4 bases and the J gene end by 0 bases; junction bases not matched to a gene: 5. This CDR3 contains 16 residues.

This clonotype was counted at least ten times. The chain uses TRBV4-3 and TRBJ1-1; no reliable D call. Germline CDR1 and CDR2: LGHNA and YSLEER. The CDR3 covers 15 residues. V was cut by 3 bases and J by 0 bases, with 11 bases left in between. This CDR3 reads CASSQGSRMNTEAFF. As DNA, the CDR3 is TGCGCCAGCAGCCAGGGGTCTAGGATGAACACTGAAGCTTTCTTT.